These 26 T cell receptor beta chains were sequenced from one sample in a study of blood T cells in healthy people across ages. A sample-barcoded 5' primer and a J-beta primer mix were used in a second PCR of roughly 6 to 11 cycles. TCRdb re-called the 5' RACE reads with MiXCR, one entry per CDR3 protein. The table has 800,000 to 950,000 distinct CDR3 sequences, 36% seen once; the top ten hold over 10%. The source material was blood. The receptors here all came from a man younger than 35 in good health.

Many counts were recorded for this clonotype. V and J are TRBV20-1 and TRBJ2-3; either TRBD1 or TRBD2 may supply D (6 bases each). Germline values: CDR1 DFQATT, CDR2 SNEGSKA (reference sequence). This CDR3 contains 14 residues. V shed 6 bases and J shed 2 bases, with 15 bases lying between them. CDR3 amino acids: CSAGRGPNTDTQYF. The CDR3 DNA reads TGCAGTGCCGGACGGGGGCCCAACACAGATACGCAGTATTTT.

The CDR3 DNA reads TGTGCCAGCAGCCAAGATAGGCGGACTCAGAACACCGGGGAGCTGTTTTTT. This translates into CASSQDRRTQNTGELFF. The rearrangement joins TRBV3-1 to TRBJ2-2; TRBD2 is a possible D gene (5 bases). Trimming took 0 bases from V and 1 from J, leaving 12 bases between them. The V gene's germline CDR1 is LGHDT and CDR2 YNNKEL (reference sequence). This CDR3 has 17 amino acids. The full variable domain, in which reference TRBV3-1 and TRBJ2-2 provide the parts outside the CDR3, is DTAVSQTPKYLVTQMGNDKSIKCEQNLGHDTMYWYKQDSKKFLKIMFSYNNKELIINETVPNRFSPKSPDKAHLNLHINSLELGDSAVYFCASSQDRRTQNTGELFFGEGSRLTVL.

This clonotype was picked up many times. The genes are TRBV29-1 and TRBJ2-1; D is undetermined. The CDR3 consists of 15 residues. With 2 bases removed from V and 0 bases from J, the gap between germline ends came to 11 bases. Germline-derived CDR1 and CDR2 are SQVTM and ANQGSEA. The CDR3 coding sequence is TGCAGCGTTGAAATTTGGGATAGCTCCTACAATGAGCAGTTCTTC. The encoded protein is CSVEIWDSSYNEQFF.

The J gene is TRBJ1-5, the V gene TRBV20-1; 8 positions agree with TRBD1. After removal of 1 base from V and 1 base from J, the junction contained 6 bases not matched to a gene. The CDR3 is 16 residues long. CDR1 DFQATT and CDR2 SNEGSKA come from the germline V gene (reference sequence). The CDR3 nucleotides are TGCAGTGCTAGAGGACAGGGGAAGTTGAGCAATCAGCCCCAGCATTTT. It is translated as CSARGQGKLSNQPQHF.

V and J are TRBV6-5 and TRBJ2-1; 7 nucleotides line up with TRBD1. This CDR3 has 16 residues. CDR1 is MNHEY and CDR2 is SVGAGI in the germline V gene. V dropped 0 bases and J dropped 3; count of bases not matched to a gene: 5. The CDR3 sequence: CASSYSGTVYYNEQFF. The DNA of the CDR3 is TGTGCCAGCAGTTACTCCGGGACAGTATACTACAATGAGCAGTTCTTC.

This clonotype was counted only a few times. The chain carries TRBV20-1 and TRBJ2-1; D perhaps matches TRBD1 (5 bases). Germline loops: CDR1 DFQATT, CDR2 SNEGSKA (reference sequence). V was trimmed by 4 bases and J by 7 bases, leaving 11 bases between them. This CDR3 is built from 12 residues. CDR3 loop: CSATAQGNEQFF. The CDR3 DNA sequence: TGCAGTGCTACGGCTCAGGGTAATGAGCAGTTCTTC.

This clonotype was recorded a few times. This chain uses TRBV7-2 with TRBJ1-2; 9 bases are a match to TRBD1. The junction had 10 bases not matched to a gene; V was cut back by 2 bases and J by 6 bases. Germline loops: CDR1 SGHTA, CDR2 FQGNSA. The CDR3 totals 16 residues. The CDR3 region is CASSLSQRTGADGYTF. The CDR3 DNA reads TGTGCCAGCAGCTTATCCCAGCGGACAGGGGCCGATGGCTACACCTTC.

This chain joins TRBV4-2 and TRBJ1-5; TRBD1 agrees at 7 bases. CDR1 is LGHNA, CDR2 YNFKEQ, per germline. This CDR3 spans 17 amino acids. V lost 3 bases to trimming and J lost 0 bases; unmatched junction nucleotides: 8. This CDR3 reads CASSHNRGQSSNQPQHF. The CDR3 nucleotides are TGTGCCAGCAGCCATAACCGGGGACAGAGTAGCAATCAGCCCCAGCATTTT.

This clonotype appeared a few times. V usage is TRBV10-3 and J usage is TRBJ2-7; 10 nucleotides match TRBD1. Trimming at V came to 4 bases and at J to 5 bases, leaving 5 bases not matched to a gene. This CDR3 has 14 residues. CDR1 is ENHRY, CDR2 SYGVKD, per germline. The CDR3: CAISGTGTGDEQYF. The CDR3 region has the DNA TGTGCCATCAGTGGCACCGGGACAGGGGACGAGCAGTACTTC.

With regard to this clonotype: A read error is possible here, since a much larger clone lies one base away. CDR3 coding DNA: TGTGCCAGCAGCCGCACTAGCGGGGGGGTCAGTGAGCAGTTCTTC. It yields the protein CASSRTSGGVSEQFF. The chain recombines TRBV4-2 with TRBJ2-1; TRBD2 matches at 13 bases. The CDR3 has 15 residues. V shed 4 bases, J shed 9 bases, and the junction held 6 bases outside the gene matches. Germline CDR1 reads LGHNA; CDR2 reads YNFKEQ.

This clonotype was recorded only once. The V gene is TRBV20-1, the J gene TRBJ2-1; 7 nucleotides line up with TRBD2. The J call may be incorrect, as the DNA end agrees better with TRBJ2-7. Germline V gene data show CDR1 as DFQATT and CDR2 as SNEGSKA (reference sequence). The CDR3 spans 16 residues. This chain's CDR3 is CSASGLERGFFNEQYF. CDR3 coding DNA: TGCAGTGCTAGTGGGTTAGAGCGGGGTTTCTTCAATGAGCAGTACTTC.

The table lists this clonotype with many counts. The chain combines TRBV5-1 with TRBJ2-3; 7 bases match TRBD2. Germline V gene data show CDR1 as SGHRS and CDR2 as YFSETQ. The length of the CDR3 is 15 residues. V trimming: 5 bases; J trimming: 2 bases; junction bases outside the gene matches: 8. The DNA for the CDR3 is TGCGCCAGCAGGGAAGGAGCGGGGACCACAGATACGCAGTATTTT. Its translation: CASREGAGTTDTQYF.

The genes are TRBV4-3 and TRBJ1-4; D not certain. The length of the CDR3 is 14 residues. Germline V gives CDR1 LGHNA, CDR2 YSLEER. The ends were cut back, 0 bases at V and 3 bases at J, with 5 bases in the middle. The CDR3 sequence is CASSQEFPNEKLFF. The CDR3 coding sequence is TGCGCCAGCAGCCAAGAATTCCCTAATGAAAAACTGTTTTTT.

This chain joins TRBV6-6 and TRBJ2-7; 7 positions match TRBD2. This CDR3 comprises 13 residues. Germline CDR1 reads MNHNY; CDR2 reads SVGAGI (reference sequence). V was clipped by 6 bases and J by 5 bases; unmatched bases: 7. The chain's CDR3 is CASSPDGTNEQYF. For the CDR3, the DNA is TGTGCCAGCAGCCCCGACGGGACTAACGAGCAGTACTTC.

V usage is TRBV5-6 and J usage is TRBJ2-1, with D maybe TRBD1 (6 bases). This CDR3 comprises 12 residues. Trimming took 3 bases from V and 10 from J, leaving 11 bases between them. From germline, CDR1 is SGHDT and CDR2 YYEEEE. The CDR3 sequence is CASSYTGYEQFF. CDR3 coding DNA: TGTGCCAGCAGCTATACAGGGTACGAGCAGTTCTTC. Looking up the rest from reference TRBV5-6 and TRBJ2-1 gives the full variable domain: DAGVTQSPTHLIKTRGQQVTLRCSPKSGHDTVSWYQQALGQGPQFIFQYYEEEERQRGNFPDRFSGHQFPNYSSELNVNALLLGDSALYLCASSYTGYEQFFGPGTRLTVL.

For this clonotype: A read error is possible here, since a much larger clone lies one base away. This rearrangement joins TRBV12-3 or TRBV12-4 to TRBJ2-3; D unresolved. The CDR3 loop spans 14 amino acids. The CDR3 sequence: CASSPSGSPDTRYF. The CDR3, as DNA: TGTGCCAGCAGTCCTTCAGGTAGTCCAGATACGCGGTATTTT.

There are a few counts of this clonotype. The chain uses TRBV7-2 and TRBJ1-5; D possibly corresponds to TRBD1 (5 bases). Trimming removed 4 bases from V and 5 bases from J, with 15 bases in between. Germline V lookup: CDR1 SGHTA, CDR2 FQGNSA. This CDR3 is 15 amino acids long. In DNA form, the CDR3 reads TGTGCCAGCAGCTCCCCTCCGGGGCCTGATCAGCCCCAGCATTTT. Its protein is CASSSPPGPDQPQHF.

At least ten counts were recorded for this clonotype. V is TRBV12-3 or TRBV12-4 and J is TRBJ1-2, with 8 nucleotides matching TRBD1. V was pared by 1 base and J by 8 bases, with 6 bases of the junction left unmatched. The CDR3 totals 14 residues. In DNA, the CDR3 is TGTGCCAGCAGTTTAGAGGACAGGGCCGGAGGCTACACCTTC. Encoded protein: CASSLEDRAGGYTF.

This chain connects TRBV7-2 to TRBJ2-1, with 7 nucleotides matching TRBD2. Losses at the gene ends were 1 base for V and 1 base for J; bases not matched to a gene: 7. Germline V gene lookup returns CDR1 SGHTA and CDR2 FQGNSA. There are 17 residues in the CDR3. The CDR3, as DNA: TGTGCCAGCAGCTTAGATCCCGGGACTACTTCCTACAATGAGCAGTTCTTC. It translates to CASSLDPGTTSYNEQFF. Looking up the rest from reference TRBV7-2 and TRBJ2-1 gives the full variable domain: GAGVSQSPSNKVTEKGKDVELRCDPISGHTALYWYRQSLGQGLEFLIYFQGNSAPDKSGLPSDRFSAERTGGSVSTLTIQRTQQEDSAVYLCASSLDPGTTSYNEQFFGPGTRLTVL.

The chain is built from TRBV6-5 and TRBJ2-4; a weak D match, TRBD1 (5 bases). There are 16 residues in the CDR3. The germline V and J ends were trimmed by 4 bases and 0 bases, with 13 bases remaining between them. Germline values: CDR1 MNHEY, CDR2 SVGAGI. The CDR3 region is CASSLQASLAKNIQYF. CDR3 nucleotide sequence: TGTGCCAGCAGTTTACAGGCCAGCTTAGCCAAAAACATTCAGTACTTC.

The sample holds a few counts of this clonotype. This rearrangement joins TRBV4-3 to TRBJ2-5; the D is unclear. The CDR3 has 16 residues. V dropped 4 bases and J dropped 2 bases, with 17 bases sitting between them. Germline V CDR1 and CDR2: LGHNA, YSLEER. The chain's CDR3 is CASSRLPTARQETQYF. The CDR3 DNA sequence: TGCGCCAGCAGCCGCCTACCTACAGCGCGTCAAGAGACCCAGTACTTC.

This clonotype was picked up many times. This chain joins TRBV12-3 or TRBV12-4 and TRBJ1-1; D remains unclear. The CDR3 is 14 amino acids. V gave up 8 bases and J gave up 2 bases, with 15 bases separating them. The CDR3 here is CASLPTVGNTEAFF. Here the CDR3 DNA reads TGTGCCAGCCTTCCAACCGTCGGTAACACTGAAGCTTTCTTT.

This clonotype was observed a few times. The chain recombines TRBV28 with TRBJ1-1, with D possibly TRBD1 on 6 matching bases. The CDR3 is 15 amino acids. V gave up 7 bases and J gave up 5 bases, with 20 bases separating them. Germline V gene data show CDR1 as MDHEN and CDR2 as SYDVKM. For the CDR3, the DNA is TGTGCCAGCACCAAATCCTCAGGGGAGGGAACTGAAGCTTTCTTT. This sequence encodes CASTKSSGEGTEAFF.

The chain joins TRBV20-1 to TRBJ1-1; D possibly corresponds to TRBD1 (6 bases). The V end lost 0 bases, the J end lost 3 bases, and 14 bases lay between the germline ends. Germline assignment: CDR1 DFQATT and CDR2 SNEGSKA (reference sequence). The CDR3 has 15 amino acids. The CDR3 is CSARDRAGADTEAFF. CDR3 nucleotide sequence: TGCAGTGCTAGAGATCGTGCAGGGGCGGACACTGAAGCTTTCTTT.

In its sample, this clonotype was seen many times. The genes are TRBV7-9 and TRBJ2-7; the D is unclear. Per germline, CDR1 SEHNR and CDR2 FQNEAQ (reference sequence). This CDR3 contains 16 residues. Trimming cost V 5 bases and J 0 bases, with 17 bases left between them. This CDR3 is CASSPLRRPSSYEQYF. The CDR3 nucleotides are TGTGCCAGCAGCCCTCTTCGCAGGCCCAGCTCCTACGAGCAGTACTTC.

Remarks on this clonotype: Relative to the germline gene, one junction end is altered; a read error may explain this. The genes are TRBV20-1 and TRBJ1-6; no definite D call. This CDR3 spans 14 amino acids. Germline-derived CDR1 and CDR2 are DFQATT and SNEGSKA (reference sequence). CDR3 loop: CSARVGRENSPPHF. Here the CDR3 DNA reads TGCAGTGCTAGAGTGGGCAGAGAGAATTCACCCCCCCACTTT.